This T cell receptor beta chain was sequenced during a study of siplizumab effects on memory and regulatory T cells. The CDR3 sequence is 15 residues long. V was clipped by 3 bases and J by 1 base; unmatched bases: 5. CDR1 and CDR2 (germline): SGHNT, YYREEE (reference sequence). Sequencing was performed with immunoSEQ multiplex PCR; in TCRdb, only in-frame clones are kept and a portion is missing. The repertoire holds 90,000 to 120,000 clones, with around 95% as singletons. The receptor comes from a human donor in good health. Sequences were obtained from Tregs sorted from blood. The chain recombines TRBV5-4 with TRBJ1-2; 8 bases are shared with TRBD1. The CDR3 DNA reads TGTGCCAGCAGCTCCGGACAGGGAGTTAACTATGGCTACACCTTC. This codes for CASSSGQGVNYGYTF.